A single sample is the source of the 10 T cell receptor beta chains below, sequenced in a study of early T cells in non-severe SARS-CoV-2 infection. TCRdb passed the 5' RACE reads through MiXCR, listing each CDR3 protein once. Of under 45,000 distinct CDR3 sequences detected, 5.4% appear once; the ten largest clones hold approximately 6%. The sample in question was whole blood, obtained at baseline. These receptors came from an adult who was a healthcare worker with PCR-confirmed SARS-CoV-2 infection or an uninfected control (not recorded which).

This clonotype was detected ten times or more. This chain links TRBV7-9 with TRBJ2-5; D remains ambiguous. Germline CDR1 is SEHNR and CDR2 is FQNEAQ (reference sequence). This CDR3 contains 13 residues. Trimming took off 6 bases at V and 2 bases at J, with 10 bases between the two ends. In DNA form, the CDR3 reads TGTGCCAGCAGAAAAACAGAGCAAGAGACCCAGTACTTC. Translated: CASRKTEQETQYF.

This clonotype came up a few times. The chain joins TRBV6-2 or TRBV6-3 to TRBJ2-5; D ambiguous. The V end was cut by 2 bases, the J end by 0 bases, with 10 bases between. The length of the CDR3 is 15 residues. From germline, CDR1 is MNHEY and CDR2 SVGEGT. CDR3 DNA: TGTGCCAGCAGTTACGGTAGGCTCGACCAAGAGACCCAGTACTTC. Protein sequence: CASSYGRLDQETQYF.

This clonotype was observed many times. DNA for the CDR3: TGTGCCAGTAGTAATTTAGCGGGAGGGAGCACAGATACGCAGTATTTT. It codes for CASSNLAGGSTDTQYF. This chain connects TRBV19 to TRBJ2-3; 11 bases match TRBD2. Trimming took 4 bases from V and 0 from J; bases not matched to a gene: 3. The germline V gene encodes CDR1 LNHDA and CDR2 SQIVND (reference sequence). There are 16 residues in the CDR3.

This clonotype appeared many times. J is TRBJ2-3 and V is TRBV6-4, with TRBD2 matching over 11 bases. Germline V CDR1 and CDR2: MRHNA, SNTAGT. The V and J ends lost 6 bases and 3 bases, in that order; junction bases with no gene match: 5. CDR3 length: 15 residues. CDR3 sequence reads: CASRTSGSRTDTQYF. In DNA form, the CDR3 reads TGTGCCAGCAGAACTAGCGGGAGTAGGACAGATACGCAGTATTTT.

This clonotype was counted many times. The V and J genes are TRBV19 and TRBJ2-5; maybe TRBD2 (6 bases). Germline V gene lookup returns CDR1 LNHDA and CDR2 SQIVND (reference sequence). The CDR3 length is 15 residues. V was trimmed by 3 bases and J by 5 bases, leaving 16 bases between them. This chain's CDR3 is CASSIGDFRGETQYF. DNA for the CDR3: TGTGCCAGTAGTATCGGGGACTTCCGCGGGGAGACCCAGTACTTC.

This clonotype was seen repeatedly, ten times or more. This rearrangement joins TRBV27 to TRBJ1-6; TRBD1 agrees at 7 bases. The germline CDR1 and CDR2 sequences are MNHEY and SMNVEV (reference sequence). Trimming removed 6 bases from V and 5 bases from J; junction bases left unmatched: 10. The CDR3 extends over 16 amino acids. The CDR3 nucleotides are TGTGCCAGCAGAAAGGGGGCACCCCTGCATAATTCACCCCTCCACTTT. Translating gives CASRKGAPLHNSPLHF.

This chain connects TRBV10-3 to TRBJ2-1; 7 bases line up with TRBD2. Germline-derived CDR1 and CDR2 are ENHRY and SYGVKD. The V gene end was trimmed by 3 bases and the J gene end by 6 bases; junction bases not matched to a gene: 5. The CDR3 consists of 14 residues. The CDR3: CAISDILAPNEQFF. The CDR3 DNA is TGTGCCATCAGTGACATACTAGCGCCCAATGAGCAGTTCTTC.

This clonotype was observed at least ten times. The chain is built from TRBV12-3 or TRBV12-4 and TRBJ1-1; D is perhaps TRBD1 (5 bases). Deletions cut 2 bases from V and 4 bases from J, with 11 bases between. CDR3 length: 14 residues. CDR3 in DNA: TGTGCCAGCAGTTTACGCAGGGAGAGCACTGAAGCTTTCTTT. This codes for CASSLRRESTEAFF.

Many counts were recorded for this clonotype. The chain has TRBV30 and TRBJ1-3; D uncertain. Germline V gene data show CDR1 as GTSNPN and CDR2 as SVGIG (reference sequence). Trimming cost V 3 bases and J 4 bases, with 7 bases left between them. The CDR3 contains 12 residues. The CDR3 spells CAWRIQGNTIYF. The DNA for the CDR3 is TGTGCCTGGAGGATACAGGGAAACACCATATATTTT.

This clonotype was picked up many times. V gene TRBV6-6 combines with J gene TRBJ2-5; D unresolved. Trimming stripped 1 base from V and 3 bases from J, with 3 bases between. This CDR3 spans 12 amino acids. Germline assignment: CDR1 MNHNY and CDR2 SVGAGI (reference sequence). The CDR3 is CASSYLEETQYF. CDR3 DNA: TGTGCCAGCAGTTACTTGGAAGAGACCCAGTACTTC.